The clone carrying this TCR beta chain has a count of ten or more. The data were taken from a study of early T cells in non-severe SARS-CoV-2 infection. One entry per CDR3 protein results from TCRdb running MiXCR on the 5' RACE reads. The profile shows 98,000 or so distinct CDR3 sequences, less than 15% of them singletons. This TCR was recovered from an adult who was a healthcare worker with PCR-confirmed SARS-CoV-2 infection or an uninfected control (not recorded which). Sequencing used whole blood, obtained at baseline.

The DNA for the CDR3 is TGTGCCAGCACCTCCGGGGGCTCCTACGAGCAGTACTTC. Amino acids: CASTSGGSYEQYF. V and J are TRBV6-6 and TRBJ2-7; tentatively, D is TRBD2 (6 bases). The V end was cut by 7 bases, the J end by 0 bases, with 10 bases between. The germline gives CDR1 MNHNY, CDR2 SVGAGI (reference sequence). The CDR3 runs to 13 residues.